Sequencing of this T cell receptor beta chain was carried out in a study of vaccination and CD4 T cells after COVID-19. Study-level background: Mild disease affected nine convalescent patients and severe disease one, all SARS-CoV-2 positive by nasal swab PCR. The post-COVID sampling time was a median about 98 days after diagnosis, ranging from 35 to 161.

With regard to this clonotype: Its target is unknown.

CDR3 length: 12 amino acids. The V gene lost 2 bases and the J gene lost 7 bases, with 9 bases spanning the gap. Germline CDR1 reads SQVTM; CDR2 reads ANQGSEA. Findings of the study overall: Median reactive clonotypes, those recognizing SARS-CoV-2, rose from approximately 23 to 38, not significantly.

Described treatment: approximately nine-day PBMC culture with coronavirus spike peptide pools or control peptides (ViraFEST assay). Sequencing of cultured CD4+ T cell DNA used the Oncomine TCR Beta short-read assay. One entry per CDR3 protein results from TCRdb running MiXCR on the PCR reads. Of 9,500 to 14,000 distinct CDR3 sequences listed, about 38% are singletons. The source of this sequence is a human donor who had recovered from COVID-19. This sequence joins TRBV29-1 and TRBJ2-1; unclear D gene. What was sequenced was CD4+ T cells from blood, cultured in vitro. The CDR3, as DNA: TGCAGCGTTGAAAGAGGCCGAAATGAGCAGTTCTTC. Amino acids: CSVERGRNEQFF.